This T cell receptor (beta chain) was recovered during a study of OX40 agonist ivuxolimab in advanced cancers. The study, taken as a whole, reports: Normalized T-cell clonal expansion was also low in a subset of nonresponders.

Clones were sequenced by immunoSEQ multiplex PCR, and TCRdb holds only the in-frame ones, with some missing. Among about 42,000 clones listed, around 90% were seen once. From germline, CDR1 is GTSNPN and CDR2 SVGIG (reference sequence). J gave up 4 bases and V 8 bases, and 12 bases lay outside the gene matches. The length of the CDR3 is 15 residues. With regard to this clone: Its specificity is unknown.

The rearrangement joins TRBV30 to TRBJ2-1, with TRBD2 matching over 9 bases. The sequence was obtained from an adult with an advanced solid tumor such as melanoma, head and neck, liver or kidney cancer. Sequenced material: CD4+ or CD8+ T cells sorted from blood, taken in a trial of the OX40 agonist ivuxolimab. CDR3 sequence: CATNGGSGSYNEQFF. CDR3 DNA: TGTGCCACCAACGGGGGTAGCGGGAGTTACAATGAGCAGTTCTTC.